The clone carrying this TCR beta chain appeared once. Germline CDR1 and CDR2: SGHVS and FQNEAQ. V was clipped by 2 bases and J by 8 bases, with 3 bases between them. The CDR3 covers 11 residues. These data are taken from a study of neoadjuvant nivolumab and ipilimumab in lung cancer. Measured with immunoSEQ multiplex PCR; TCRdb has only the in-frame clones, and not every one. The sample carries just under 4,000 clones, roughly three quarters recorded once. The sequencing here drew on peripheral blood, taken after neoadjuvant nivolumab, alone or with ipilimumab, at or shortly before surgery. This receptor was identified in an adult with non-small cell lung cancer. The chain carries TRBV7-8 and TRBJ1-4; no clear D. In DNA form, the CDR3 reads TGTGCCAGCAGCTTATTGGAAAAACTGTTTTTT. Protein: CASSLLEKLFF.